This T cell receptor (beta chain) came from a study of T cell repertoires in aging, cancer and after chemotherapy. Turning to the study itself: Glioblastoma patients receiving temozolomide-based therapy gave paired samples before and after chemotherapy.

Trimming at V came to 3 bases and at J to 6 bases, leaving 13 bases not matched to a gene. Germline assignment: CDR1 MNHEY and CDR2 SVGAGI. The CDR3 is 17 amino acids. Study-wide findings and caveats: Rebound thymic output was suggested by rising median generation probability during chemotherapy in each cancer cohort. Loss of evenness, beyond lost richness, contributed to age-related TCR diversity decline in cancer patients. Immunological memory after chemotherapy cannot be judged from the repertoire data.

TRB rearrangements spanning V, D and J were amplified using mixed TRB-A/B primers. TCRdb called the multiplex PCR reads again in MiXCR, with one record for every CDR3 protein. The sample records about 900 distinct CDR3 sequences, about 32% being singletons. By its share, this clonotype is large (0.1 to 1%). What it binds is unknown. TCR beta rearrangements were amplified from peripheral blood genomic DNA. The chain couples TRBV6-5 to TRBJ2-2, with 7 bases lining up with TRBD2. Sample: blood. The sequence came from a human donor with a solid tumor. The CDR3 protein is CASSYFRGGSNPGELFF. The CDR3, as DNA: TGTGCCAGCAGTTATTTTCGCGGGGGAAGTAATCCCGGGGAGCTGTTTTTT.